Each of the 9 T cell receptor beta chains below was sequenced from the same sample in a study of cytomegalovirus exposure and HLA in healthy donors. Primers: 60 Vbeta forward and 13 Jbeta reverse. Using immunoSEQ multiplex PCR, the repertoire was profiled, and TCRdb retains in-frame clones only, with some absent. The sample includes about 130,000 clones, 83% of them seen just once. The sequenced material came from PBMCs. The receptors were sampled from a middle-aged woman in good health and CMV-seropositive.

This chain joins TRBV2 and TRBJ2-5, with TRBD2 identical over 9 bases. The last part of the DNA fits TRBJ2-7 better; the J call may be wrong. The CDR3 is 16 residues long. In germline, CDR1 is SNHLY, CDR2 FYNNEI. CDR3 region: CASSKPPDSGGYEQYF. The CDR3 nucleotides read TGTGCCAGCAGTAAACCTCCGGATAGCGGGGGTTACGAGCAGTACTTC.

The V and J genes are TRBV30 and TRBJ1-1; 9 bases agree with TRBD1. CDR1 and CDR2 (germline): GTSNPN, SVGIG (reference sequence). After removal of 3 bases from V and 4 bases from J, the junction contained 6 bases not matched to a gene. This CDR3 has 14 residues. In DNA, the CDR3 is TGTGCCTGGAGAGGGGACAGGGAGACCACTGAAGCTTTCTTT. It codes for CAWRGDRETTEAFF.

This chain joins TRBV6-5 and TRBJ2-2, with 11 bases matching TRBD1. The CDR3 totals 15 residues. J lost 6 bases, V lost 5 bases, and 5 bases had no gene match. Germline assignment: CDR1 MNHEY and CDR2 SVGAGI. The CDR3 sequence is CASSPGQGVSGELFF. The CDR3 DNA reads as TGTGCCAGCAGTCCGGGACAGGGGGTTTCCGGGGAGCTGTTTTTT.

This clone is a singleton in its sample. The V call is TRBV5-1, the J call TRBJ1-1; 9 nucleotides agree with TRBD1. V was clipped by 2 bases and J by 11 bases; unmatched bases: 4. This CDR3 region has 12 residues. Per germline, CDR1 SGHRS and CDR2 YFSETQ. CDR3 coding DNA: TGCGCCAGCAGCTTACAGGGGGCTGTGGCTTTCTTT. It specifies CASSLQGAVAFF.

J is TRBJ2-5 and V is TRBV11-2; D unresolved. The CDR3 loop spans 13 amino acids. Trimming took off 1 base at V and 3 bases at J, with 6 bases between the two ends. The germline V gene has CDR1 SGHAT and CDR2 FQNNGV. Here the CDR3 reads CASSLVAEETQYF. The CDR3 nucleotides read TGTGCCAGCAGCTTAGTGGCGGAAGAGACCCAGTACTTC.

The CDR3 DNA reads TGTGCTAGTGGTTTGTTGACCCCGGGACAGGGTAACGAGCAGTACTTC. It is translated as CASGLLTPGQGNEQYF. The rearrangement uses TRBV12-5 and TRBJ2-7, with TRBD1 identical over 9 bases. The CDR3 has 16 amino acids. Germline loops: CDR1 LGHNT, CDR2 FRNRAP. V shed 2 bases, J shed 5 bases, and the junction held 10 bases outside the gene matches.

This clone was recorded a few times. The chain is built from TRBV5-6 and TRBJ2-5, with 7 bases matching TRBD2. Germline lookup yields CDR1 SGHDT and CDR2 YYEEEE. V lost 4 bases, J lost 4 bases, and 4 bases stayed unmatched. The CDR3 sequence is 13 residues long. This chain's CDR3 is CASSATSVETQYF. CDR3 in DNA: TGTGCCAGCAGCGCCACTAGCGTAGAGACCCAGTACTTC.

This rearrangement joins TRBV5-5 to TRBJ2-7, with 7 positions matching TRBD2. V gave up 7 bases and J gave up 4 bases; unmatched junction bases: 8. The CDR3 is 13 residues long. CDR1 and CDR2 (germline): SGHKS, YYEKEE (reference sequence). The CDR3 DNA follows: TGTGCCAGCGGTAGGACCGGGGGGTACGAGCAGTACTTC. This codes for CASGRTGGYEQYF.

The J gene is TRBJ1-2, the V gene TRBV29-1, with D maybe TRBD1 (5 bases). The CDR3 runs 19 residues. The germline V gene has CDR1 SQVTM and CDR2 ANQGSEA. V lost 8 bases and J lost 3, with 34 bases in between. The CDR3, as DNA: TGCAGCCTTCCCTACTTTCTACGGAGGGCAAACCCGGGGGACTATGGCTACACCTTC. Translating it yields CSLPYFLRRANPGDYGYTF.